The present entry profiles one TCR beta chain with its context. Its target is unknown. TCRdb's table, derived via immunoSEQ multiplex PCR, lists solely in-frame clones and lacks some. The sample lists about 140,000 clones; roughly 92% were seen once. This specimen comes from a study of T cell responses to AZD1222 COVID-19 vaccine. The trim removed 2 bases at V and 5 bases at J, leaving 8 bases unmatched. Germline V gene sequence: CDR1 MNHNS, CDR2 SASEGT. The CDR3 sequence is 15 residues long. The study's findings and limits: Nearly half of unique spike-specific TCRs reportedly avoided B.1.351 and B.1.1.7 mutated regions. Only a handful of AZD1222 recipients tested seropositive at baseline.

The origin of this receptor is an adult in good health. The sample was peripheral blood, taken on day 0 of AZD1222 vaccination. The gene calls are TRBV6-1 and TRBJ2-5; 7 bases agree with TRBD2. The CDR3: CASSESPTSEETQYF. DNA of the CDR3: TGTGCCAGCAGTGAAAGCCCCACTAGCGAGGAGACCCAGTACTTC.